The 5 T cell receptor beta chains in this list originate from one sample, sequenced in a study of T-cell reconstitution after alpha-beta-depleted transplantation in children. A library of TCRbeta sequences, prepared with unique molecular identifiers, was generated. From the PCR reads, TCRdb called clonotypes with MiXCR, one entry per CDR3 protein. The sample holds 450,000 to 550,000 distinct CDR3 sequences, 10% to 12% seen once. The specimen comprised PBMCs, mostly from graft donor cells, sampled 180 days after TCRalphabeta/CD19-depleted stem cell transplant. The source of these receptors is a female patient between 2 and 15 years old who had a stem cell transplant for aplastic anemia, so the T cells may come from the graft donor.

This clonotype came up a few times. For the CDR3, the DNA is TGCAGTGCTAGTCGGGACAGGACAATTGGCTCGTCTGGCTACACCTTC. Translation gives CSASRDRTIGSSGYTF. The chain has TRBV20-1 and TRBJ1-2; 8 bases are a match to TRBD1. The CDR3 is made up of 16 amino acids. The V gene's germline CDR1 is DFQATT and CDR2 SNEGSKA (reference sequence). V lost 3 bases and J lost 7; bases outside the gene matches: 16.

This clonotype was found a few times. This chain connects TRBV28 to TRBJ2-7; 9 bases map to TRBD2. This CDR3 has 14 amino acids. V lost 3 bases and J lost 2; bases outside the gene matches: 2. The V gene's germline CDR1 is MDHEN and CDR2 SYDVKM. CDR3 sequence reads: CASSFAGGPYEQYF. The CDR3 DNA follows: TGTGCCAGCAGTTTCGCGGGAGGGCCCTACGAGCAGTACTTC.

The table lists this clonotype with many counts. This sequence joins TRBV20-1 and TRBJ2-1; TRBD2 matches 11 bases. The CDR3 runs 15 residues. Germline V lookup: CDR1 DFQATT, CDR2 SNEGSKA (reference sequence). V shed 2 bases, J shed 3 bases, and the junction held 3 bases outside the gene matches. CDR3 sequence reads: CSARLTSGNYNEQFF. The CDR3 DNA reads as TGCAGTGCTAGACTGACTAGCGGGAACTACAATGAGCAGTTCTTC.

This rearrangement joins TRBV30 to TRBJ2-3; the D gene is possibly TRBD2 (6 bases). Per germline, CDR1 GTSNPN and CDR2 SVGIG (reference sequence). The CDR3 sequence is 15 residues long. The V end lost 0 bases, the J end lost 5 bases, and 15 bases lay between the germline ends. CDR3 sequence (DNA): TGTGCCTGGAGTGTACAGCTAGCGAGTCGAGATACGCAGTATTTT. Translating gives CAWSVQLASRDTQYF.

In its sample, this clonotype was seen a few times. This rearrangement joins TRBV12-3 or TRBV12-4 to TRBJ2-5; D gene ambiguous. The CDR3 loop spans 13 amino acids. The V and J ends lost 7 bases and 5 bases respectively, with 14 bases between them. CDR3 protein: CASTLDPRETQYF. The CDR3, as DNA: TGTGCCAGCACCCTGGACCCCCGGGAGACCCAGTACTTC.